The present TCR beta chain was sequenced within a study of T cells in tuberculosis. Across the study: This South African cohort compared adolescents with or without latent tuberculosis against adults with active tuberculosis.

Adolescents were screened for latent TB by skin test and IGRA. Study-wide results and caveats: Active tuberculosis TCR-alpha repertoires lay closer to GMM-specific TCRs than IGRA-negative controls, suggesting clonal expansion. Active tuberculosis cases were adults; controls were adolescents.

This CDR3 comprises 16 residues. CDR1 and CDR2 (germline): KGHSH, LQKENI. The junction had 13 bases not matched to a gene; V was cut back by 4 bases and J by 8 bases. A note on this clone: Its antigen is not identified.

Some clones are missing from TCRdb's copy, which holds only in-frame ones; the method was immunoSEQ multiplex PCR. The sample consists of 30,000 to 35,000 clones, 95% to 96% of them appearing once. This clonotype originated in a donor between 10 and 29 years old with latent tuberculosis or without tuberculosis infection. The sequenced material came from PBMCs. This chain uses TRBV18 with TRBJ1-2, with 10 bases lining up with TRBD1. CDR3 DNA: TGTGCCAGCTCACAGGGGTTGACAGGGGGCGCCTCCGGCTACACCTTC. It yields the protein CASSQGLTGGASGYTF. The full variable domain, with the rest looked up from reference TRBV18 and TRBJ1-2, is NAGVMQNPRHLVRRRGQEARLRCSPMKGHSHVYWYRQLPEEGLKFMVYLQKENIIDESGMPKERFSAEFPKEGPSILRIQQVVRGDSAAYFCASSQGLTGGASGYTFGSGTRLTVV.